This record covers a single T cell receptor (beta chain). Its antigen is unknown. This record belongs to a study of cytomegalovirus exposure and HLA in healthy donors. Study background: Prior work identified 117 million unique TCR beta sequences in about 179 million T cells. Study results and caveats: The sole available immune exposure information was CMV serostatus. As a later analysis revealed, the rate of TCR association differed by HLA locus, with DRB1 most and HLA-C fewest.

With 60 Vbeta and 13 Jbeta primers, the PCR was carried out. Assay used: immunoSEQ multiplex PCR; TCRdb lists only in-frame clones, some missing. This table has roughly 110,000 clones, 70% appearing once. Germline-derived CDR1 and CDR2 are MNHEY and SVGAGI. Trimming pared 6 bases from V and 0 bases from J, leaving 6 bases between. This CDR3 has 13 amino acids. The sequence was collected from a man aged 25-40 years in good health and CMV-seropositive. The sample was PBMCs. The V gene is TRBV6-5, the J gene TRBJ1-5; the D is unclear. Written as DNA, the CDR3 is TGTGCCAGCAGCGGAGATAGCAATCAGCCCCAGCATTTT. Protein: CASSGDSNQPQHF.